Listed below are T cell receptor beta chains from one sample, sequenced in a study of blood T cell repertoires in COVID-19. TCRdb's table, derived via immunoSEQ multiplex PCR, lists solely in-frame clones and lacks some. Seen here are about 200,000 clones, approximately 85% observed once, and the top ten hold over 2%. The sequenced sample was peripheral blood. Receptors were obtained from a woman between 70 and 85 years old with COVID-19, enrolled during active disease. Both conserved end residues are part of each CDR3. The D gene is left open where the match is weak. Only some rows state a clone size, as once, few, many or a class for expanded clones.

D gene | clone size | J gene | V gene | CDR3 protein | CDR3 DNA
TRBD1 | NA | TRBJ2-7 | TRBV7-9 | CASSPGGTGSYEQYF | TGTGCCAGCAGCCCCGGGGGGACAGGGTCATACGAGCAGTACTTC
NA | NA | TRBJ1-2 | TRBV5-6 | CASSTSTGLYGYTF | TGTGCCAGCAGCACCTCTACAGGGCTCTATGGCTACACCTTC
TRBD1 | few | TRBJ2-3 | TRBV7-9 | CASSPPPRTGAKDTQYF | TGTGCCAGCAGCCCACCCCCAAGGACAGGGGCTAAAGATACGCAGTATTTT
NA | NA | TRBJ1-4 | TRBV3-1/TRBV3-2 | CASSQDQGGPEKLFF | TGTGCCAGCAGCCAAGATCAGGGAGGCCCTGAAAAACTGTTTTTT
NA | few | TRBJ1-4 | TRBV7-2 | CASSLGTATNEKLFF | TGTGCCAGCAGCTTAGGGACTGCAACTAATGAAAAACTGTTTTTT
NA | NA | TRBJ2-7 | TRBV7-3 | CASSLTAGTYEQYF | TGTGCCAGCAGCTTAACAGCAGGGACCTACGAGCAGTACTTC
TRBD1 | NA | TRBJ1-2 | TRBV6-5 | CASRETGANYGYTF | TGTGCCAGCAGAGAGACAGGGGCGAACTATGGCTACACCTTC
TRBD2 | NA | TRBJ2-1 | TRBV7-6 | CASSLRREGRNEQFF | TGTGCCAGCAGCTTAAGGAGGGAGGGCCGCAATGAGCAGTTCTTC
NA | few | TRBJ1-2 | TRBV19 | CASSAQINYGYTF | TGTGCCAGTAGTGCCCAGATCAACTATGGCTACACCTTC
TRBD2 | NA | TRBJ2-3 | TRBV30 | CAWSVRGLAGGPRDTQYF | TGTGCCTGGAGTGTACGGGGACTAGCGGGAGGGCCGAGAGATACGCAGTATTTT
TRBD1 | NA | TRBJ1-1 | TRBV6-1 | CASSEGTGVFTEAFF | TGTGCCAGCAGTGAAGGAACAGGGGTGTTTACTGAAGCTTTCTTT
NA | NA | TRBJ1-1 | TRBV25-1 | CASGPSRLNTEAFF | TGTGCCAGCGGCCCCTCCAGGCTTAACACTGAAGCTTTCTTT
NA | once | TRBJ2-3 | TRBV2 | CASSGGRASTDTQYF | TGTGCCAGCAGTGGGGGGCGGGCCAGCACAGATACGCAGTATTTT
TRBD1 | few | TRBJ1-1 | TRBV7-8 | CASSLSRTGQNTEAFF | TGTGCCAGCAGCTTATCTAGGACAGGACAGAACACTGAAGCTTTCTTT
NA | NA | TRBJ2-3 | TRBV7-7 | CASSPGARPTDTQYF | TGTGCTAGCAGCCCAGGGGCACGGCCCACAGATACGCAGTATTTT
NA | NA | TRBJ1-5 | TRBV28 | CASCNPGGQPQHF | TGTGCCAGCTGCAACCCGGGGGGTCAGCCCCAGCATTTT
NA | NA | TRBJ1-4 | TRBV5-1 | CASSLRTATDEKLFF | TGCGCCAGCAGCCTTCGGACAGCGACCGATGAAAAACTGTTTTTT
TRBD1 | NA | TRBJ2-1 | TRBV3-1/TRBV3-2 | CASNGQGEQFF | TGTGCCAGCAACGGACAGGGTGAGCAGTTCTTC
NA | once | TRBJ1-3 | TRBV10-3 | CAIRDDSLYSGSGNTIYF | TGTGCCATCAGGGATGACAGCCTTTATTCCGGCTCTGGAAACACCATATATTTT
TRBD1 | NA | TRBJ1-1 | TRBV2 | CASSSGGRAEAFF | TGTGCCAGCAGCTCAGGGGGTAGGGCTGAAGCTTTCTTT
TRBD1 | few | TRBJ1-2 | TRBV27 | CASSFKGARYGYTF | TGTGCCAGCAGTTTCAAGGGGGCTCGGTATGGCTACACCTTC
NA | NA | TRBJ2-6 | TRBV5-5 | CASSLVGPGGYTGANVLTF | TGTGCCAGCAGCTTGGTAGGGCCAGGAGGTTATACTGGGGCCAACGTCCTGACTTTC
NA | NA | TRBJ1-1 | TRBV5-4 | CASSRRQTNTEAFF | TGTGCCAGCAGCCGAAGACAGACGAACACTGAAGCTTTCTTT
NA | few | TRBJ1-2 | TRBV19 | CASSMDSTPNYGYTF | TGTGCCAGTAGTATGGACTCAACACCTAACTATGGCTACACCTTC
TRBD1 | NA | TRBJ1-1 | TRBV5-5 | CASSPKGTENTEAFF | TGTGCCAGCAGCCCGAAGGGGACAGAGAACACTGAAGCTTTCTTT
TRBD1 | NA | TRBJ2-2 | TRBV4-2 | CASSLGTGATGELFF | TGTGCCAGCAGCCTCGGGACAGGGGCCACCGGGGAGCTGTTTTTT
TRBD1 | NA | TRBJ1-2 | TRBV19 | CASSMERAGGNGYTF | TGTGCCAGTAGTATGGAGCGTGCAGGGGGGAATGGCTACACCTTC
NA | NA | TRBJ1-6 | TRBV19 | CASSRDGVVNSPLHF | TGTGCCAGTAGTCGAGACGGGGTTGTTAATTCACCCCTCCACTTT
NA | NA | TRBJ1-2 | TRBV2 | CASSEPNGYTF | TGTGCCAGCAGTGAACCTAATGGCTACACCTTC
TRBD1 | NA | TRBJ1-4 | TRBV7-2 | CASSLGGTAGGTNEKLFF | TGTGCCAGCAGCTTAGGGGGGACAGCCGGGGGCACTAATGAAAAACTGTTTTTT
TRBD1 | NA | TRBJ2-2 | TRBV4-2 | CASRPTGGTLTGELFF | TGTGCCAGCAGACCGACAGGGGGCACTTTAACCGGGGAGCTGTTTTTT
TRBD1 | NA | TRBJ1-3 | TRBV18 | CASSPTGGNFDTGNTIYF | TGTGCCAGCTCACCAACAGGGGGCAATTTTGACACTGGAAACACCATATATTTT
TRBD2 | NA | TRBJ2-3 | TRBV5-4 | CASSSRTSGGDPPTDTQYF | TGTGCCAGCAGCTCCCGGACTAGCGGGGGGGACCCCCCCACAGATACGCAGTATTTT
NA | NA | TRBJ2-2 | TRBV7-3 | CASSGVSGELFF | TGTGCCAGCTCAGGGGTGAGCGGGGAGCTGTTTTTT
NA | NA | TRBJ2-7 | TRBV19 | CASSIDLRVEQYF | TGTGCCAGTAGTATAGATCTACGGGTCGAGCAGTACTTC
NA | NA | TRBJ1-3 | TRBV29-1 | CSVGGRNSGNTIYF | TGCAGCGTGGGGGGACGGAACTCTGGAAACACCATATATTTT
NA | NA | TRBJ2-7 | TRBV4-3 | CASSQLFGPGGVYEQYF | NA
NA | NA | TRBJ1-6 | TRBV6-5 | CASTRGGVNSPLHF | TGTGCCAGCACTCGGGGGGGCGTCAATTCACCCCTCCACTTT
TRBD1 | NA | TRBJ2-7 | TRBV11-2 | CASSLAGTGGVIYEQYF | TGTGCCAGCAGCTTAGCGGGGACAGGGGGCGTAATTTACGAGCAGTACTTC
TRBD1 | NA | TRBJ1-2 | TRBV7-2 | CASSLFRGRGLHYGYTF | TGTGCCAGCAGCTTATTCAGGGGGCGGGGACTACACTATGGCTACACCTTC
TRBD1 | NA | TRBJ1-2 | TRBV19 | CASSIDRQGYGYTF | TGTGCCAGTAGTATAGATCGACAGGGCTATGGCTACACCTTC
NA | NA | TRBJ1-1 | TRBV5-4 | CASSPGLGAENTEAFF | TGTGCCAGCAGCCCCGGCCTGGGGGCCGAGAACACTGAAGCTTTCTTT
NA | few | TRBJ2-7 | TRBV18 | CASSPSLGSFEQYF | TGTGCCAGCTCACCCTCCTTGGGGAGTTTCGAGCAGTACTTC
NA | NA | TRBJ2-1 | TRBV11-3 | CASSLIKGVYNEQFF | TGTGCCAGCAGCTTAATTAAGGGGGTTTACAATGAGCAGTTCTTC
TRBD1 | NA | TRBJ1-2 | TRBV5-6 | CASSLGGPGQGTYGYTF | TGTGCCAGCAGCTTGGGGGGACCGGGACAGGGAACCTATGGCTACACCTTC
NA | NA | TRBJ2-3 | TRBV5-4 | CASSLQITDTQYF | TGTGCCAGCAGCTTGCAAATCACAGATACGCAGTATTTT
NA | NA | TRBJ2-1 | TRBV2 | CASSRTSWYNEQFF | TGTGCCAGCAGTCGGACTTCCTGGTACAATGAGCAGTTCTTC
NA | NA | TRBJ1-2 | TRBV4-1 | CASSNKETAVDGYTF | TGCGCCAGCAGCAACAAGGAAACCGCGGTGGATGGCTACACCTTC